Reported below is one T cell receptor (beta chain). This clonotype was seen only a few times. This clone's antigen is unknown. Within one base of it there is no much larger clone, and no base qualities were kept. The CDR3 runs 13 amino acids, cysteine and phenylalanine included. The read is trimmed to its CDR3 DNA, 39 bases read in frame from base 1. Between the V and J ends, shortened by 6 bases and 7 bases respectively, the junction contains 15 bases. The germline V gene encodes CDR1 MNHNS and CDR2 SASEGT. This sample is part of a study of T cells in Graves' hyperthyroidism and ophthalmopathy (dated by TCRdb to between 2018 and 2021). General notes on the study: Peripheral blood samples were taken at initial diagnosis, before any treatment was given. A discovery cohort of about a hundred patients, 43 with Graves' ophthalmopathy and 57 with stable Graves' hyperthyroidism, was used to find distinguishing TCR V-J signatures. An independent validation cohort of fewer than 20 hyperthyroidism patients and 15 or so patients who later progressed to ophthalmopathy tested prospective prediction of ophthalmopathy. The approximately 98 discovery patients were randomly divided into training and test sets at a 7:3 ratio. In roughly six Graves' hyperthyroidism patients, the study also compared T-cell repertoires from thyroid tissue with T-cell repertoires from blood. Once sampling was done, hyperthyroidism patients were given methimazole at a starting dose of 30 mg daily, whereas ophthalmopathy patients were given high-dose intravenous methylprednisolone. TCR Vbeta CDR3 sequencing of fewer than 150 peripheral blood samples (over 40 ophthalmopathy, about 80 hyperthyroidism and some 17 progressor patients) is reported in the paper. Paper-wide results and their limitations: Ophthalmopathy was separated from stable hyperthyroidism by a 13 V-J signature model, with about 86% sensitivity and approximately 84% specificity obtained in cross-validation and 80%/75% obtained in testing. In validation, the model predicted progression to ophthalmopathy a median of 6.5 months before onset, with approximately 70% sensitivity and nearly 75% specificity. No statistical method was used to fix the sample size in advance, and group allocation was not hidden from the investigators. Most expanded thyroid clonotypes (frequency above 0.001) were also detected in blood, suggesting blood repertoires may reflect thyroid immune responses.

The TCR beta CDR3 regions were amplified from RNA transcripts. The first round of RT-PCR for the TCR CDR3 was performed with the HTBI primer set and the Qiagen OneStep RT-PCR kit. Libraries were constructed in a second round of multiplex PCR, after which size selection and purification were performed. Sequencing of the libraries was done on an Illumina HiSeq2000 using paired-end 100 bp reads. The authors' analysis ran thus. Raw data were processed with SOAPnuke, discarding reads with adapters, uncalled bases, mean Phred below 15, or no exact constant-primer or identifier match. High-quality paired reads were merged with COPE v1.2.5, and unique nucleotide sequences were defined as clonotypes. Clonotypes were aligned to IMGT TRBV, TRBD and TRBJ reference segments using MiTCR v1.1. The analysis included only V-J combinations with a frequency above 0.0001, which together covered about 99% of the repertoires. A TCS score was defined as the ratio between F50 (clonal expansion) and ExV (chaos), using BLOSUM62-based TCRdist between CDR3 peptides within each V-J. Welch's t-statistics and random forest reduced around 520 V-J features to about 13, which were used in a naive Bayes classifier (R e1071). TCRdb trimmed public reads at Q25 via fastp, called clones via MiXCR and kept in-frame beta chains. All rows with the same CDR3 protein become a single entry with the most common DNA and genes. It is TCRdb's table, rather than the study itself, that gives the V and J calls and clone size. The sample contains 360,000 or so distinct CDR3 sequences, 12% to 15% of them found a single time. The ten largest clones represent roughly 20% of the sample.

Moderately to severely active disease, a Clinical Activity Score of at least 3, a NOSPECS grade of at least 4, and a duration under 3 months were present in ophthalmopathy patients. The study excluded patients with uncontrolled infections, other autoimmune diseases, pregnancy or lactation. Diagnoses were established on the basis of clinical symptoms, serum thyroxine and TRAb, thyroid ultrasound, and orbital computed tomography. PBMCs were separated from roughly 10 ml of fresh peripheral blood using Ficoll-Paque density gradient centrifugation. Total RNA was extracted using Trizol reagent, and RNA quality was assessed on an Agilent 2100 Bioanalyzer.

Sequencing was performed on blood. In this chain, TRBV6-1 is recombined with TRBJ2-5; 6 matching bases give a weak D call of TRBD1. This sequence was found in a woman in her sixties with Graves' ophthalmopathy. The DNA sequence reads TGTGCCAGCAGCAGGGGACGTCCGGGGACCCAGTACTTC. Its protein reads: CASSRGRPGTQYF.